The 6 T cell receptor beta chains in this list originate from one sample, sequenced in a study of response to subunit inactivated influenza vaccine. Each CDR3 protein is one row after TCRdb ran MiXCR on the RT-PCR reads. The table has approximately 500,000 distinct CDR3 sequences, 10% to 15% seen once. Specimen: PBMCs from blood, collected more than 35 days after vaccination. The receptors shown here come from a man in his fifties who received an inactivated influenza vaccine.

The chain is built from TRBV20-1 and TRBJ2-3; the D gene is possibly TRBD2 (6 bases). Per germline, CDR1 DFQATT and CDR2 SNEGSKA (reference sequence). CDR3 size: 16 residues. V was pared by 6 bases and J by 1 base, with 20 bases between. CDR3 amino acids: CSADASTRLGTDTQYF. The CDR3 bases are TGCAGTGCCGACGCCAGTACGCGACTAGGCACAGATACGCAGTATTTT.

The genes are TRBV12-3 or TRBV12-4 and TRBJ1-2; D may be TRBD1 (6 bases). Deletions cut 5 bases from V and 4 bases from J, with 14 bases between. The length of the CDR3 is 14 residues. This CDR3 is CASSQTTGTYGYTF. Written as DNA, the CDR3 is TGTGCCAGCAGTCAAACAACAGGGACCTATGGCTACACCTTC.

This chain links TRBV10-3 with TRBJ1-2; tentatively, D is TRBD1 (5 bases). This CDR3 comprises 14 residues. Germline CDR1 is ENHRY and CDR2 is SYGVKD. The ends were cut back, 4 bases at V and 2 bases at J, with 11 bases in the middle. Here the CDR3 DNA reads TGTGCCATCAGTGGGGACGCAACGAACTATGGCTACACCTTC. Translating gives CAISGDATNYGYTF.

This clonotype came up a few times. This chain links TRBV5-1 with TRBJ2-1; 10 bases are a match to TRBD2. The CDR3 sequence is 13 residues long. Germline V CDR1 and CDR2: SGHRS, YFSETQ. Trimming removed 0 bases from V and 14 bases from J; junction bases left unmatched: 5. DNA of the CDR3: TGCGCCAGCAGCTTGGCTAGCGGGGGCCCAGAGTTCTTC. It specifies CASSLASGGPEFF.

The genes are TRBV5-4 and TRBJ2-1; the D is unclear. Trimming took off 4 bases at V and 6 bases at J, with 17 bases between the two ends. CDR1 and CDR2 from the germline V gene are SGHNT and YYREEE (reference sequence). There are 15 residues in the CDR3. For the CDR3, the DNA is TGTGCCAGCAGCCCACAGAGGCCCACAATCAATGAGCAGTTCTTC. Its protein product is CASSPQRPTINEQFF.

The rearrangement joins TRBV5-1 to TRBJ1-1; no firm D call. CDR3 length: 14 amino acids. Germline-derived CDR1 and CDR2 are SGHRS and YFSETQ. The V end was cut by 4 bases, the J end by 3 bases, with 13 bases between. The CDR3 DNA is TGCGCCAGCAGCCTTGAAGCGAGGGACACTGAAGCTTTCTTT. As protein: CASSLEARDTEAFF.